Sequencing of this TCR beta chain was carried out in a study of T-cell reconstitution after alpha-beta-depleted transplantation in children. Study-wide results and caveats: For some patients, TCRbeta diversity was high at day 60 because of recipient T cells and thymic progenitors that survived. Reports say that about two months after transplant, the alpha-beta T cells came out of several hundred graft clones that had expanded. Among T cells one year after transplant, newly produced cells accounted for most counts and diversity.

For TCRbeta, the library was prepared with unique molecular identifiers. TCRdb itself ran the PCR reads through MiXCR, one entry per CDR3 protein. This table has roughly 240,000 distinct CDR3 sequences, 6.5% to 9% appearing once. There are many counts of this clonotype. Its target is unknown. J was trimmed by 5 bases and V by 4 bases; bases with no gene match: 6. Germline V lookup: CDR1 SGHAT, CDR2 FQNNGV. CDR3 length: 14 residues. This clonotype originated in a male patient aged 10-17 years who had a stem cell transplant for acute lymphoblastic leukemia, so the T cells may come from the graft donor. This chain uses TRBV11-2 with TRBJ2-5; TRBD1 matches at 8 bases. The material was PBMCs, mostly from graft donor cells, obtained 180 days after TCRalphabeta/CD19-depleted stem cell transplant. The CDR3: CASSWTGIRETQYF. The CDR3 DNA sequence: TGTGCCAGCAGCTGGACAGGGATAAGGGAGACCCAGTACTTC. Filled out from reference TRBV11-2 and TRBJ2-5, the complete variable domain reads EAGVAQSPRYKIIEKRQSVAFWCNPISGHATLYWYQQILGQGPKLLIQFQNNGVVDDSQLPKDRFSAERLKGVDSTLKIQPAKLEDSAVYLCASSWTGIRETQYFGPGTRLLVL.